Sequencing of this T cell receptor beta chain was carried out in a study of shared clonotypes between healthy human individuals. On the study more broadly: Researchers assigned three CD4 naive, three CD4 memory, two CD8 naive and one CD8 memory plate to each donor.

Germline CDR1 is SGHAT and CDR2 is FQNNGV. This CDR3 has 14 residues. V lost 1 base and J 5 bases, leaving 12 bases between the germline ends. Using immunoSEQ multiplex PCR, the repertoire was profiled, and TCRdb retains in-frame clones only, with some absent. Among under 600,000 clones listed, roughly 98% were seen once. Positive CCR7 selection of CD45RO-negative cells yielded the naive CD8 cells, and terminally differentiated effector memory CD45RA+ cells were excluded. In the case of this clone: What it recognizes is unknown.

Study-level findings and limits: Some clonotypes were shared by all four sorted-subset donors, while others were not shared. The non-shared ones had lower generation probabilities than the shared ones. Naive CD4 clonotypes were shared across a few donors at roughly 5%. The expectation was that sequencing depth would affect clonotype sharing among donors.

The chain recombines TRBV11-2 with TRBJ2-7, with D uncertain. The sequence was collected from a man aged 25-45 years in good health. Sequencing was carried out using naive CD8+ T cells sorted from blood. CDR3 loop: CASSLVALAHEQYF. The CDR3 region has the DNA TGTGCCAGCAGCTTAGTAGCACTGGCCCACGAGCAGTACTTC.